Listed below are T cell receptor beta chains from one sample, sequenced in a study of T cells after yellow fever vaccination. Via MiXCR, TCRdb re-called the 5' RACE reads, giving one row per CDR3 protein. The data contain some 340,000 distinct CDR3 sequences, over 4% of them singletons. Sequencing was performed on PBMCs, taken 5 days after the yellow fever booster vaccination. The receptors were gathered from a man younger than 30 who received the YFV17D yellow fever vaccine. Each CDR3 is given with its conserved first and last residue.

TRBJ2-7,TRBV4-3,CASSPGTGNYEQYF
TRBJ1-5,TRBV5-4,CASSSLPNQPQHF
TRBJ1-5,TRBV4-1,CASSPNYFQPQHF
TRBJ1-6,TRBV7-2,CASRTTGLLSSYNSPLHF
TRBJ2-3,TRBV20-1,CSARGTDTQYF
TRBJ2-5,TRBV7-2,CASSRGQVGETQYF
TRBJ2-1,TRBV29-1,CSVAGTSGGRINSYNEQFF
TRBJ2-3,TRBV6-5,CASSLTGTRGDTQYF
TRBJ1-1,TRBV4-1,CASSQDPETGYVNTEAFF
TRBJ2-1,TRBV18,CASSPKGKEQFF
TRBJ2-3,TRBV29-1,CSVPLGLDTQYF
TRBJ2-7,TRBV6-4,CASRTYEQYF
TRBJ1-2,TRBV10-3,CAISEPLDNYGYTF
TRBJ1-1,TRBV20-1,CSALGPNTEAFF
TRBJ2-2,TRBV24-1,CATSDPRTGMTGELFF
TRBJ1-5,TRBV20-1,CSARDTAREYWTQHF
TRBJ2-2,TRBV9,CASSASAGTNTGELFF
TRBJ2-7,TRBV15,CATSGGGRSYEQYF
TRBJ2-7,TRBV3-1,CASSQGRGLSYEQYF
TRBJ2-5,TRBV5-1,CASSLMGQAEGPQYF
TRBJ2-3,TRBV9,CASSEGGDTQYF
TRBJ2-1,TRBV20-1,CSAEVDPSSYNEQFF
TRBJ1-1,TRBV4-3,CASSQVADSPQAFF
TRBJ1-4,TRBV7-9,CASSLEDGFNEKLFF
TRBJ2-3,TRBV3-1,CASSQVASYTDTQYF
TRBJ2-2,TRBV29-1,CSALPTNTGELFF
TRBJ1-5,TRBV3-1,CASSQDLTAGQPQHF
TRBJ2-7,TRBV25-1,CASSEQGPQQYF
TRBJ1-1,TRBV9,CASSVGEGYTEAFF
TRBJ2-7,TRBV11-2,CASSFTGFEQYF
TRBJ1-6,TRBV18,CASSPGRLGSPLHF
TRBJ1-2,TRBV20-1,CSARDARQGRRYGYTF
TRBJ2-3,TRBV11-2,CASSPRTGSSTDTQYF
TRBJ2-7,TRBV7-9,CASSLGGGPTAVSEQYF
TRBJ2-4,TRBV6-1,CASSEAQGTGGDIQYF
TRBJ2-5,TRBV6-1,CASRRQGIGGTQYF
TRBJ2-2,TRBV3-1,CASSDRDPGGAGELFF
TRBJ2-3,TRBV10-3,CAISSGGAKGTDTQYF
TRBJ1-4,TRBV24-1,CATSDALSADNEKLFF
TRBJ1-4,TRBV7-7,CASSPTGSTNEKLFF
TRBJ2-3,TRBV20-1,CSARPHKTTRRVTDTQYF
TRBJ1-6,TRBV7-9,CVSSLAWDWAPLHF
-,TRBV12-3/TRBV12-4,CASRTGVGEQFF
TRBJ2-3,TRBV4-2,CASSQDAFGLAADTQYF
TRBJ1-5,TRBV5-1,CASSASGGRNQPQHF
TRBJ2-5,TRBV11-2,CASSSTVGGIQETQYF
TRBJ2-5,TRBV7-9,CASRRTGEQETQYF